The next 18 T cell receptor beta chains were all read from a single sample in a study of shared clonotypes between healthy human individuals. Assay: immunoSEQ multiplex PCR; the TCRdb copy retains only in-frame clones and omits some. The sample has approximately 980,000 clones; approximately 76% are singletons. Sequenced material: memory CD4+ T cells sorted from blood. The sample's subset: CD45RA-negative fraction. These receptors were obtained from a young man in good health.

This clone has just a few counts. The rearrangement uses TRBV5-8 and TRBJ1-6; D unresolved. Germline values: CDR1 SGHTS, CDR2 YDEGEE. Trimming cost V 1 base and J 0 bases, with 8 bases left between them. This CDR3 contains 16 residues. The CDR3 loop reads CASSLYGSSYNSPLHF. In nucleotides, the CDR3 is TGTGCCAGCAGCTTGTACGGGAGCTCCTATAATTCACCCCTCCACTTT.

The chain recombines TRBV5-4 with TRBJ2-3; the match to TRBD2 covers 7 bases. The CDR3 is 15 amino acids. The junction had 6 bases not matched to a gene; V was cut back by 1 base and J by 4 bases. Germline V lookup: CDR1 SGHNT, CDR2 YYREEE (reference sequence). This chain's CDR3 is CASSLYGRFPDTQYF. CDR3 nucleotides: TGTGCCAGCAGCTTGTACGGGAGGTTCCCAGATACGCAGTATTTT.

This clone was detected only once. The chain is built from TRBV18 and TRBJ2-5; 9 bases match TRBD2. The V gene's germline CDR1 is KGHSH and CDR2 LQKENI. V gave up 4 bases and J gave up 4 bases; unmatched junction bases: 10. The CDR3 covers 16 residues. CDR3 in DNA: TGTGCCAGCTCACGCCGCAACAGCGGGAGGACAGAGACCCAGTACTTC. It encodes CASSRRNSGRTETQYF.

CDR3 amino acids: CASSLGTGEIGGYTF. As DNA, the CDR3 is TGTGCCAGCAGTTTAGGGACAGGGGAAATCGGTGGCTACACCTTC. The V and J genes are TRBV27 and TRBJ1-2; 10 bases align to TRBD1. Germline V gene sequence: CDR1 MNHEY, CDR2 SMNVEV (reference sequence). CDR3 size: 15 residues. V was clipped by 2 bases and J by 7 bases; unmatched bases: 7.

The V call is TRBV7-2, the J call TRBJ2-7; D is perhaps TRBD1 or TRBD2 (5 bases each). The germline V and J ends were trimmed by 2 bases and 0 bases, with 11 bases remaining between them. Germline V gives CDR1 SGHTA, CDR2 FQGNSA. This CDR3 region has 15 residues. The CDR3 here is CASSLSGATSYEQYF. CDR3 coding DNA: TGTGCCAGCAGCTTATCCGGGGCCACCTCCTACGAGCAGTACTTC. The variable domain in full, with the rest retrieved from reference TRBV7-2 and TRBJ2-7, is GAGVSQSPSNKVTEKGKDVELRCDPISGHTALYWYRQSLGQGLEFLIYFQGNSAPDKSGLPSDRFSAERTGGSVSTLTIQRTQQEDSAVYLCASSLSGATSYEQYFGPGTRLTVT.

This sequence joins TRBV7-9 and TRBJ2-1, with TRBD2 identical over 10 bases. The trim removed 2 bases at V and 9 bases at J, leaving 7 bases unmatched. Germline assignment: CDR1 SEHNR and CDR2 FQNEAQ (reference sequence). This CDR3 comprises 15 residues. CDR3 sequence reads: CASSLIAGGTSEQFF. In DNA form, the CDR3 reads TGTGCCAGCAGCTTAATAGCGGGGGGTACGTCTGAGCAGTTCTTC. Together with reference TRBV7-9 and TRBJ2-1, the CDR3 gives the full variable domain: DTGVSQNPRHKITKRGQNVTFRCDPISEHNRLYWYRQTLGQGPEFLTYFQNEAQLEKSRLLSDRFSAERPKGSFSTLEIQRTEQGDSAMYLCASSLIAGGTSEQFFGPGTRLTVL.

This chain joins TRBV5-6 and TRBJ1-6; D is uncertain. Between the trimmed V and J ends, which lost 0 bases and 12 bases, there was a span of 10 bases. Germline values: CDR1 SGHDT, CDR2 YYEEEE. CDR3 size: 13 residues. CDR3 sequence reads: CASSLAASLPLHF. CDR3 bases: TGTGCCAGCAGCTTGGCTGCCAGTTTACCCCTCCACTTT.

The chain employs TRBV2 and TRBJ2-3, with 8 positions matching TRBD2. V dropped 2 bases and J dropped 5; count of bases not matched to a gene: 9. Germline V gives CDR1 SNHLY, CDR2 FYNNEI. The CDR3 sequence is 16 residues long. The CDR3 here is CASSENPGGAKDTQYF. The CDR3 DNA sequence: TGTGCCAGCAGTGAAAATCCCGGGGGGGCAAAAGATACGCAGTATTTT.

This clone has more than one count but fewer than ten. V and J are TRBV7-2 and TRBJ2-2; TRBD2 agrees at 9 bases. CDR1 and CDR2 (germline): SGHTA, FQGNSA. The CDR3 spans 18 residues. J lost 4 bases, V lost 3 bases, and 12 bases had no gene match. The CDR3 region is CASSLALSSGAGTGELFF. CDR3 sequence (DNA): TGTGCCAGCAGCTTGGCCCTTTCTAGCGGGGCTGGCACCGGGGAGCTGTTTTTT.

The J gene is TRBJ1-6, the V gene TRBV9; 8 nucleotides agree with TRBD1. V was pared by 4 bases and J by 0 bases, with 6 bases of the junction left unmatched. From germline, CDR1 is SGDLS and CDR2 YYNGEE. The CDR3 consists of 17 residues. CDR3: CASSKGQGSSYNSPLHF. The CDR3 DNA follows: TGTGCCAGCAGCAAAGGACAGGGCAGCTCCTATAATTCACCCCTCCACTTT.

Of note for this clone: The same CDR3 arises from other DNA sequences in this sample as well. The chain employs TRBV30 and TRBJ1-3; D unresolved. Per germline, CDR1 GTSNPN and CDR2 SVGIG (reference sequence). This CDR3 contains 12 residues. Trimming pared 5 bases from V and 1 base from J, leaving 6 bases between. CDR3 bases: TGTGCCTGGGCGTTTTCTGGAAACACCATATATTTT. It specifies CAWAFSGNTIYF. Drawing the rest from reference TRBV30 and TRBJ1-3, the complete variable domain is SQTIHQWPATLVQPVGSPLSLECTVEGTSNPNLYWYRQAAGRGLQLLFYSVGIGQISSEVPQNLSASRPQDRQFILSSKKLLLSDSGFYLCAWAFSGNTIYFGEGSWLTVV.

In regard to this clone: Other DNA variants within this sample encode the same CDR3. V gene TRBV10-1 combines with J gene TRBJ1-5; D gene unclear. This CDR3 spans 12 amino acids. Trimming pared 3 bases from V and 3 bases from J, leaving 3 bases between. The germline V gene encodes CDR1 WNHNN and CDR2 SYGVQD (reference sequence). CDR3 coding DNA: TGCGCCAGCAGTGATTCCAATCAGCCCCAGCATTTT. Residues: CASSDSNQPQHF.

The chain couples TRBV6-5 to TRBJ2-7; tentatively, D is TRBD1 (6 bases). V was trimmed by 6 bases and J by 7 bases, leaving 10 bases between them. The CDR3 is made up of 11 amino acids. CDR1 and CDR2 (germline): MNHEY, SVGAGI. CDR3 sequence reads: CASSRGREQYF. The CDR3 DNA is TGTGCCAGCAGCAGGGGAAGAGAGCAGTACTTC.

The chain joins TRBV19 to TRBJ2-2, with unresolved D. V was trimmed by 4 bases and J by 5 bases, leaving 8 bases between them. Germline assignment: CDR1 LNHDA and CDR2 SQIVND (reference sequence). This CDR3 contains 13 residues. CDR3 bases: TGTGCCAGTAGTAAGCCGGTTACCGGGGAGCTGTTTTTT. Its translation is CASSKPVTGELFF.

The CDR3 sequence is CASRVRRVEGNSPLHF. CDR3 nucleotides: TGTGCCAGCAGGGTCCGACGGGTCGAGGGGAATTCACCCCTCCACTTT. The chain combines TRBV28 with TRBJ1-6; tentatively, D is TRBD1 (5 bases). Germline V gene sequence: CDR1 MDHEN, CDR2 SYDVKM. Trimming shortened V by 6 bases and J by 7 bases, and 19 bases separated the two germline ends. The CDR3 runs to 16 residues.

The V gene is TRBV5-4, the J gene TRBJ2-7; the match to TRBD2 covers 11 bases. CDR1 and CDR2 from the germline V gene are SGHNT and YYREEE (reference sequence). The CDR3 is 17 amino acids. V dropped 4 bases and J dropped 9; count of bases not matched to a gene: 18. The CDR3 sequence is CASSPERLAGSLSGQYF. Written as DNA, the CDR3 is TGTGCCAGCAGCCCGGAGAGACTAGCGGGATCACTTTCGGGGCAGTACTTC.

This chain connects TRBV4-1 to TRBJ2-2; possibly TRBD1 for D (5 bases). CDR3 length: 15 residues. The germline V and J ends were trimmed by 0 bases and 6 bases, with 11 bases remaining between them. Germline V CDR1 and CDR2: MGHRA, YSYEKL. The CDR3 DNA reads TGCGCCAGCAGCCAAGATGTTCAGGGCCCCGGGGAGCTGTTTTTT. Its translation is CASSQDVQGPGELFF.

The chain links TRBV19 to TRBJ2-5; possibly TRBD2 for D (5 bases). Trimming pared 7 bases from V and 5 bases from J, leaving 14 bases between. CDR1 is LNHDA, CDR2 SQIVND, per germline (reference sequence). The length of the CDR3 is 13 residues. CDR3 loop: CASTPGKGETQYF. In DNA form, the CDR3 reads TGTGCCAGTACGCCGGGGAAAGGGGAGACCCAGTACTTC.